The 20 T cell receptor beta chains presented below share a single source sample, sequenced in a study of persistence of HIV-infected CD4 T cells (dated by TCRdb to 2018 to 2020). These receptors' antigens are unknown. TCRbeta repertoires were sequenced from genomic DNA with the immunoSEQ hsTCRB assay version 4 in survey mode. TCRdb's version of the immuneACCESS table is confined to in-frame rearrangements and falls short of the full clone set. An unresolved V gene accounts for under half of the shortfall where checked; the remainder is of unknown origin. The table for this sample lists tens of thousands of clones; approximately 90% of them were counted only once. Of the sample, 0.47% falls within the top ten clones. Per the publication, the treatment or condition label means: suppressive antiretroviral therapy. As a nonspecific positive control representing the CD4+ T cell repertoire, the cells were stimulated with anti-CD3/anti-CD28 magnetic beads. CD4+ T cells that responded were sorted based on upregulation of both CD40 ligand and CD69.

Sequencing used CD4+ T cells sorted from PBMCs after 18-hour stimulation, obtained from a patient who received antiretroviral therapy. Per the publication, the cell subset or site label means: CD40L+CD69+ CD4 T cells responding to anti-CD3/anti-CD28 beads, representing the overall repertoire. The source is an adult woman with HIV who was CMV-seropositive.

The chain carries TRBV18 and TRBJ2-7; TRBD2 matches 7 bases. Germline V gene sequence: CDR1 KGHSH, CDR2 LQKENI. V shed 4 bases, J shed 6 bases, and the junction held 3 bases outside the gene matches. The CDR3 covers 12 residues. The CDR3 DNA is TGTGCCAGCTCACAAAGGACTAGCGAGCAGTACTTC. Translated, it gives CASSQRTSEQYF. Full variable domain (remainder filled in from reference TRBV18 and TRBJ2-7): NAGVMQNPRHLVRRRGQEARLRCSPMKGHSHVYWYRQLPEEGLKFMVYLQKENIIDESGMPKERFSAEFPKEGPSILRIQQVVRGDSAAYFCASSQRTSEQYFGPGTRLTVT.

This sequence joins TRBV6-1 and TRBJ2-3; weak D call: TRBD1 (6 bases). The length of the CDR3 is 16 residues. Germline V gene data show CDR1 as MNHNS and CDR2 as SASEGT. Trimming took off 0 bases at V and 0 bases at J, with 10 bases between the two ends. The CDR3 spells CASSEAGDTSTDTQYF. CDR3 nucleotide sequence: TGTGCCAGCAGTGAAGCTGGGGACACCAGCACAGATACGCAGTATTTT.

This clone appeared a single time. The chain employs TRBV5-1 and TRBJ1-1; D may be TRBD1 (6 bases). Germline lookup yields CDR1 SGHRS and CDR2 YFSETQ. There are 14 residues in the CDR3. V gave up 0 bases and J gave up 4 bases, with 10 bases separating them. The CDR3 reads CASSLGGRGTEAFF. Written as DNA, the CDR3 is TGCGCCAGCAGCTTGGGGGGGCGAGGCACTGAAGCTTTCTTT.

The rearrangement joins TRBV5-1 to TRBJ2-1, with 7 positions matching TRBD1. CDR3 length equals 15 residues. V lost 0 bases to trimming and J lost 3 bases; unmatched junction nucleotides: 3. Germline loops: CDR1 SGHRS, CDR2 YFSETQ. The CDR3 loop reads CASSLEGQLYNEQFF. CDR3 coding DNA: TGCGCCAGCAGCTTGGAGGGACAGCTCTACAATGAGCAGTTCTTC.

The chain is built from TRBV10-1 and TRBJ2-4; no firm D call. Between the trimmed V and J ends, which lost 3 bases and 7 bases, there was a span of 13 bases. The CDR3 spans 14 residues. The germline CDR1 and CDR2 sequences are WNHNN and SYGVQD (reference sequence). The CDR3 sequence is CASSEEATKNIQYF. CDR3 nucleotide sequence: TGCGCCAGCAGTGAAGAGGCTACGAAGAACATTCAGTACTTC.

The chain has TRBV19 and TRBJ2-3; the match to TRBD2 covers 12 bases. The CDR3 runs to 18 residues. V gave up 3 bases and J gave up 3 bases; unmatched junction bases: 10. Germline lookup yields CDR1 LNHDA and CDR2 SQIVND (reference sequence). The CDR3 loop is CASSIRTSGARGTDTQYF. The CDR3 DNA is TGTGCCAGTAGTATCCGGACTAGCGGGGCCCGGGGAACAGATACGCAGTATTTT.

This clone has only a few counts. CDR3 sequence reads: CASSQGRVSAGSAFF. The CDR3 coding sequence is TGTGCCAGCAGCCAAGGGCGAGTGTCGGCGGGCTCCGCTTTCTTT. The V and J genes are TRBV3-1 (or the pseudogene TRBV3-2) and TRBJ1-1; D unclear. The CDR3 has 15 amino acids. The germline V gene has CDR1 LGHDT and CDR2 YNNKEL (reference sequence). V shed 1 base and J shed 11 bases, with 20 bases lying between them.

The chain employs TRBV10-3 and TRBJ2-7, with no clear D. The CDR3 runs 13 residues. CDR1 and CDR2 from the germline V gene are ENHRY and SYGVKD. Between the trimmed V and J ends, which lost 6 bases and 2 bases, there was a span of 11 bases. The CDR3 DNA reads as TGTGCCATCAGGGCAGGCGCGCCCTACGAGCAGTACTTC. Its translation is CAIRAGAPYEQYF.

The chain has TRBV6-5 and TRBJ1-5; D is undetermined. With 7 bases removed from V and 0 bases from J, the gap between germline ends came to 7 bases. The CDR3 contains 13 residues. In germline, CDR1 is MNHEY, CDR2 SVGAGI. The CDR3 spells CASTAVSNQPQHF. The DNA of the CDR3 is TGTGCCAGCACGGCAGTTAGCAATCAGCCCCAGCATTTT.

This chain joins TRBV6-6 and TRBJ1-1; D is undetermined. The CDR3 spans 12 residues. Germline CDR1 reads MNHNY; CDR2 reads SVGAGI (reference sequence). V shed 0 bases and J shed 6 bases, with 5 bases lying between them. DNA for the CDR3: TGTGCCAGCAGTTACTCGGGCTCTGAAGCTTTCTTT. It codes for CASSYSGSEAFF.

This chain connects TRBV7-3 to TRBJ1-1; D remains unclear. The CDR3 consists of 15 residues. V lost 2 bases, J lost 2 bases, and 12 bases lay in between. Germline CDR1 is SGHTA and CDR2 is FQGTGA. The CDR3 region has the DNA TGTGCCAGCAGCTTATTTTCGGGCCTAAACACTGAAGCTTTCTTT. Its translation: CASSLFSGLNTEAFF.

The chain couples TRBV5-1 to TRBJ1-1; 8 bases line up with TRBD1. Germline V gives CDR1 SGHRS, CDR2 YFSETQ. V shed 0 bases, J shed 5 bases, and the junction held 6 bases outside the gene matches. There are 15 residues in the CDR3. The CDR3 coding sequence is TGCGCCAGCAGCTTGGACGGACAGGGAGGGACTGAAGCTTTCTTT. Its translation is CASSLDGQGGTEAFF.

The table lists this clone with a few counts. The J gene is TRBJ1-4, the V gene TRBV3-1 (or the pseudogene TRBV3-2), with 7 bases that match TRBD1. J was trimmed by 7 bases and V by 0 bases; bases with no gene match: 5. Per germline, CDR1 LGHDT and CDR2 YNNKEL (reference sequence). This CDR3 is 15 amino acids long. CDR3 region: CASSQDRGRGEKLFF. CDR3 bases: TGTGCCAGCAGCCAAGACAGGGGGAGAGGTGAAAAACTGTTTTTT.

The CDR3 reads CASSLPGHPVGNSPLHF. The CDR3 region has the DNA TGTGCCAGCAGCCTTCCGGGACACCCCGTCGGCAATTCACCCCTCCACTTT. The chain combines TRBV25-1 with TRBJ1-6, with a tentative D call TRBD1 (6 bases). With 6 bases removed from V and 7 bases from J, the gap between germline ends came to 22 bases. From germline, CDR1 is MGHDK and CDR2 SYGVNS. The CDR3 length is 17 residues.

The chain joins TRBV11-2 to TRBJ2-3; 7 nucleotides align to TRBD1. Trimming at V came to 1 base and at J to 5 bases, leaving 6 bases not matched to a gene. Germline CDR1 SGHAT, CDR2 FQNNGV. This CDR3 has 15 amino acids. The CDR3 here is CASSLGSTGLDTQYF. The CDR3 nucleotides are TGTGCCAGCAGCTTAGGGTCGACAGGGTTAGATACGCAGTATTTT.

The chain employs TRBV18 and TRBJ1-2; possibly TRBD1 for D (6 bases). CDR1 is KGHSH, CDR2 LQKENI, per germline. The CDR3 totals 14 residues. Between the trimmed V and J ends, which lost 5 bases and 3 bases, there was a span of 13 bases. The CDR3 protein is CASSSRGLHYGYTF. The CDR3 nucleotides are TGTGCCAGCTCATCCAGGGGATTGCACTATGGCTACACCTTC.

The chain joins TRBV5-4 to TRBJ1-1; D call uncertain. Trimming took off 5 bases at V and 1 base at J, with 15 bases between the two ends. The CDR3 runs to 15 residues. Germline V lookup: CDR1 SGHNT, CDR2 YYREEE (reference sequence). The CDR3 DNA reads TGTGCCAGCAGTGGAAGTGTTGGATGGAACACTGAAGCTTTCTTT. It yields the protein CASSGSVGWNTEAFF.

This clone was seen a single time. The J gene is TRBJ2-2, the V gene TRBV24-1; 8 bases are a match to TRBD1. J was trimmed by 1 base and V by 4 bases; bases with no gene match: 4. This CDR3 spans 16 amino acids. CDR1 KGHDR and CDR2 SFDVKD come from the germline V gene. Here the CDR3 reads CATSDPGQGNTGELFF. As DNA, the CDR3 is TGTGCCACCAGTGACCCCGGACAGGGGAACACCGGGGAGCTGTTTTTT.

The chain couples TRBV5-1 to TRBJ2-2; D is ambiguous. This CDR3 is built from 13 residues. Germline V gene lookup returns CDR1 SGHRS and CDR2 YFSETQ. V was shortened by 0 bases and J by 4 bases, with 4 bases between the two germline ends. The CDR3 protein is CASSLGSTGELFF. The CDR3 nucleotides are TGCGCCAGCAGCTTGGGGTCCACCGGGGAGCTGTTTTTT.

The rearrangement uses TRBV27 and TRBJ2-1; D is possibly TRBD1 (6 bases). The germline V gene encodes CDR1 MNHEY and CDR2 SMNVEV (reference sequence). The V and J ends lost 4 bases and 6 bases respectively, with 10 bases between them. CDR3 length: 13 amino acids. The CDR3 DNA follows: TGTGCCAGCAGTTCAAACAGGGTCAATGAGCAGTTCTTC. Protein product: CASSSNRVNEQFF.